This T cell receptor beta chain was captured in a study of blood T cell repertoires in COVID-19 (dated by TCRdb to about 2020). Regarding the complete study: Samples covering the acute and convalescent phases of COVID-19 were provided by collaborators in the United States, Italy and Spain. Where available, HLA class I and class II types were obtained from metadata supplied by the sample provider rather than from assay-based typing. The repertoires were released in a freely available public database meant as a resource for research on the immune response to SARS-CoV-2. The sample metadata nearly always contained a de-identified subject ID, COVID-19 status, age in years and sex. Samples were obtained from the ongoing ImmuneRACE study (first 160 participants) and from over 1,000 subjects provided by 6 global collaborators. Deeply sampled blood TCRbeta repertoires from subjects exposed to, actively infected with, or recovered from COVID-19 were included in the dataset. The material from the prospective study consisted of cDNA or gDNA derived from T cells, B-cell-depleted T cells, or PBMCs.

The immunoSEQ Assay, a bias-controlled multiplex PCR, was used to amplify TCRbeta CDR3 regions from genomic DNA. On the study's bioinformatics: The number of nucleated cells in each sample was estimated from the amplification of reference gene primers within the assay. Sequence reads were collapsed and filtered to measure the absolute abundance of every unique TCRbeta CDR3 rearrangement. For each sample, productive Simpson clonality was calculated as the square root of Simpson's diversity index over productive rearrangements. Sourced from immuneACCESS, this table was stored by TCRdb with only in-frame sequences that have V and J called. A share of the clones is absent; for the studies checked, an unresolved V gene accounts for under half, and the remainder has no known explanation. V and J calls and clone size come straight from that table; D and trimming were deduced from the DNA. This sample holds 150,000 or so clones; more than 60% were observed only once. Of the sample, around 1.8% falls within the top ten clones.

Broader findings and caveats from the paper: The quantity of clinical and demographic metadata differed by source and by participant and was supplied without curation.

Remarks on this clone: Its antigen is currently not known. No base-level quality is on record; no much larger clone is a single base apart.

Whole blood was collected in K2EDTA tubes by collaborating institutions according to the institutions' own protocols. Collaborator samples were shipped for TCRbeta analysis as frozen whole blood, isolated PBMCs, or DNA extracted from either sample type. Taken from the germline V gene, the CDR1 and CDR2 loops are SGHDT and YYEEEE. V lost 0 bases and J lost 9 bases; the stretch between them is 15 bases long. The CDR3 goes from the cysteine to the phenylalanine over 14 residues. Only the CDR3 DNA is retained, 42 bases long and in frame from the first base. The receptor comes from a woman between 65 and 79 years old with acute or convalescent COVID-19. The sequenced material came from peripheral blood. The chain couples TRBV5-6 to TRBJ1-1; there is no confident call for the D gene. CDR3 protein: CASSLGATGGQAFF. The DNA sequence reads TGTGCCAGCAGCTTGGGGGCAACCGGTGGCCAAGCTTTCTTT.